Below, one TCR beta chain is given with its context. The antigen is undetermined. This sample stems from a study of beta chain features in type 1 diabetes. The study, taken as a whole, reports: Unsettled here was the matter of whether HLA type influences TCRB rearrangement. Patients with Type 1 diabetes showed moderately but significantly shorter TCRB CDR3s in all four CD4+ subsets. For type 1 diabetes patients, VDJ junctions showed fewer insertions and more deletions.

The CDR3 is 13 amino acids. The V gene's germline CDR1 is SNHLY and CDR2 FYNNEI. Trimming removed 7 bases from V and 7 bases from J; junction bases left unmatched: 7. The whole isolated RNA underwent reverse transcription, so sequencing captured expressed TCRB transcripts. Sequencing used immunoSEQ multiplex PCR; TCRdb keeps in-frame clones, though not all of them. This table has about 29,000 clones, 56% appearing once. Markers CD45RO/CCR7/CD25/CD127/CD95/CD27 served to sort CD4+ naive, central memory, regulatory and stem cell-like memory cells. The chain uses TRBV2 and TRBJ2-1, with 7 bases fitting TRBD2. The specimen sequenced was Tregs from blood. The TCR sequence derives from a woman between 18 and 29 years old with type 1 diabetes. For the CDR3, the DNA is TGTGCCAGCATGGGGGGGGTGGGGAATGAGCAGTTCTTC. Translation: CASMGGVGNEQFF.